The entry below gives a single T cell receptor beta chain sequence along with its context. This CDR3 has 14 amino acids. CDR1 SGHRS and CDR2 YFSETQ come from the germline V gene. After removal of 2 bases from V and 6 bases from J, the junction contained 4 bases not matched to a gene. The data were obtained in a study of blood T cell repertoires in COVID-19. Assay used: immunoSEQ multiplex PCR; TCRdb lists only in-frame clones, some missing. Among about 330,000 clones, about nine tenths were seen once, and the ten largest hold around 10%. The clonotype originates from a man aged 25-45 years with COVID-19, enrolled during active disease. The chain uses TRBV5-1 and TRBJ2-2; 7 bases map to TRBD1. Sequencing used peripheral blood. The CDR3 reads CASSLGQAPGELFF. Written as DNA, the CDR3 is TGCGCCAGCAGCTTAGGACAGGCCCCCGGGGAGCTGTTTTTT. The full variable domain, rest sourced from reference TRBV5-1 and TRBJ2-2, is KAGVTQTPRYLIKTRGQQVTLSCSPISGHRSVSWYQQTPGQGLQFLFEYFSETQRNKGNFPGRFSGRQFSNSRSEMNVSTLELGDSALYLCASSLGQAPGELFFGEGSRLTVL.